The next 2 T cell receptor beta chains were all read from a single sample in a study of cytomegalovirus exposure and HLA in healthy donors. With 60 Vbeta and 13 Jbeta primers, the PCR was carried out. Clones were read by immunoSEQ multiplex PCR, and TCRdb kept only the in-frame ones, dropping some. The sample consists of 120,000 or so clones, approximately 72% of them appearing once. What was sequenced was PBMCs. Receptor source: a woman aged 40 to 50 in good health and CMV-seropositive.

The chain uses TRBV27 and TRBJ1-1; D is unresolved. Between the trimmed V and J ends, which lost 4 bases and 8 bases, there was a span of 11 bases. Looked up from germline, CDR1 is MNHEY and CDR2 is SMNVEV (reference sequence). This CDR3 contains 12 residues. CDR3 region: CASSSGGLEAFF. The CDR3 bases are TGTGCCAGCAGTTCCGGAGGGCTAGAAGCTTTCTTT.

V is TRBV7-6 and J is TRBJ2-7, with 7 bases identical to TRBD2. The CDR3 sequence is 14 residues long. Germline V gives CDR1 SGHVS, CDR2 FNYEAQ. V lost 5 bases to trimming and J lost 4 bases; unmatched junction nucleotides: 8. In DNA form, the CDR3 reads TGTGCCAGCAGCGCCGGCGGGGGACCTTACGAGCAGTACTTC. Amino acids: CASSAGGGPYEQYF. Full variable domain (rest looked up from reference TRBV7-6 and TRBJ2-7): GAGVSQSPRYKVTKRGQDVALRCDPISGHVSLYWYRQALGQGPEFLTYFNYEAQQDKSGLPNDRFSAERPEGSISTLTIQRTEQRDSAMYRCASSAGGGPYEQYFGPGTRLTVT.